Presented here are 13 T cell receptor beta chains from one specimen sequenced in a study of shared T cell receptors in the human thymus. The table came from immunoSEQ multiplex PCR; TCRdb's copy has only in-frame clones and leaves some out. The data hold 500,000 to 850,000 clones, with around 87% observed a single time. Separately, the same data were catalogued under a study of human thymus T cells.

Input material: thymocytes. These TCRs come from a boy in the first two years of life with a congenital heart defect.

The chain uses TRBV4-3 and TRBJ2-3; 12 nucleotides align to TRBD2. V shed 2 bases and J 3 bases; nucleotides not matched to a gene: 15. Per germline, CDR1 LGHNA and CDR2 YSLEER. This CDR3 is 20 amino acids long. Written as DNA, the CDR3 is TGCGCCAGCAGCCAATATCGGTCTTGGGCTAGCGGGAGGGGAACAGATACGCAGTATTTT. Residues: CASSQYRSWASGRGTDTQYF.

CDR3 amino acids: CASRLTVTTNTEAFF. CDR3 nucleotides: TGTGCCAGCAGGTTAACAGTGACGACGAACACTGAAGCTTTCTTT. The chain couples TRBV28 to TRBJ1-1; D not resolved. The length of the CDR3 is 15 residues. Deletions cut 6 bases from V and 1 base from J, with 15 bases between. CDR1 and CDR2 (germline): MDHEN, SYDVKM.

This clone was detected a few times. The rearrangement joins TRBV19 to TRBJ2-7, with D possibly matching TRBD1 (6 bases). CDR1 LNHDA and CDR2 SQIVND come from the germline V gene (reference sequence). V shed 4 bases and J shed 4 bases, with 17 bases lying between them. This CDR3 has 15 amino acids. CDR3 sequence (DNA): TGTGCCAGTAGTAGGGGGCAGGGATTGAGATACGAGCAGTACTTC. Its translation is CASSRGQGLRYEQYF.

The J gene is TRBJ2-1, the V gene TRBV4-3; no clear D gene. CDR3 length: 14 amino acids. Deletions cut 1 base from V and 7 bases from J, with 11 bases between. Germline V lookup: CDR1 LGHNA, CDR2 YSLEER. Written as DNA, the CDR3 is TGCGCCAGCAGCCAAGCTCCGCTGAGGAATGAGCAGTTCTTC. It translates to CASSQAPLRNEQFF.

The chain recombines TRBV4-3 with TRBJ1-4; a weak D match, TRBD1 (6 bases). V lost 4 bases, J lost 8 bases, and 17 bases lay in between. Germline CDR1 LGHNA, CDR2 YSLEER. This CDR3 has 15 amino acids. CDR3: CASSRSHTGPEKLFF. As DNA, the CDR3 is TGCGCCAGCAGCCGGTCTCATACAGGGCCCGAAAAACTGTTTTTT.

CDR3 residues: CASSKTGDYGYTF. Written as DNA, the CDR3 is TGTGCCAGCAGCAAGACAGGGGACTATGGCTACACCTTC. V usage is TRBV21-1 and J usage is TRBJ1-2; TRBD1 is taken as the D call from the table, unchecked against the DNA. TRBV21-1 is a recognized pseudogene. CDR3 length: 13 amino acids.

V and J are TRBV14 and TRBJ1-1; 8 bases agree with TRBD1. The germline V gene has CDR1 SGHDN and CDR2 FVKESK. CDR3 size: 15 residues. V was pared by 0 bases and J by 5 bases, with 5 bases of the junction left unmatched. The CDR3 is CASSQDIDRGTEAFF. The CDR3 coding sequence is TGTGCCAGCAGCCAAGATATCGACAGGGGTACTGAAGCTTTCTTT.

This clone appeared a single time. The chain is built from TRBV5-1 and TRBJ2-2, with 10 bases matching TRBD1. The germline CDR1 and CDR2 sequences are SGHRS and YFSETQ. J was trimmed by 7 bases and V by 3 bases; bases with no gene match: 15. The CDR3 contains 18 residues. The CDR3 coding sequence is TGCGCCAGCAGCTCGGAAACCTGGGACAGGGGAATTATCGGGGAGCTGTTTTTT. Translating gives CASSSETWDRGIIGELFF.

This clone has a handful of counts. This chain connects TRBV29-1 to TRBJ1-4, with D maybe TRBD1 (5 bases). CDR3 length equals 10 residues. Germline assignment: CDR1 SQVTM and CDR2 ANQGSEA. Deletions cut 6 bases from V and 12 bases from J, with 11 bases between. The CDR3 region has the DNA TGCAGCGTCAGGGAGGTCGAACTGTTTTTT. Its protein product is CSVREVELFF. The full variable domain, in which reference TRBV29-1 and TRBJ1-4 provide the parts outside the CDR3, is SAVISQKPSRDICQRGTSLTIQCQVDSQVTMMFWYRQQPGQSLTLIATANQGSEATYESGFVIDKFPISRPNLTFSTLTVSNMSPEDSSIYLCSVREVELFFGSGTQLSVL.

The gene calls are TRBV7-2 and TRBJ2-3; 12 nucleotides align to TRBD2. V shed 5 bases and J 1 base; nucleotides not matched to a gene: 10. The germline CDR1 and CDR2 sequences are SGHTA and FQGNSA. CDR3 length: 18 amino acids. This CDR3 is CASSQWLAGGRGTDTQYF. The CDR3 DNA reads TGTGCCAGCAGCCAATGGCTAGCGGGAGGGAGGGGCACAGATACGCAGTATTTT. The entire variable domain, with the rest obtained from reference TRBV7-2 and TRBJ2-3, is as follows: GAGVSQSPSNKVTEKGKDVELRCDPISGHTALYWYRQSLGQGLEFLIYFQGNSAPDKSGLPSDRFSAERTGGSVSTLTIQRTQQEDSAVYLCASSQWLAGGRGTDTQYFGPGTRLTVL.

The chain employs TRBV4-3 and TRBJ2-7, with a tentative D call TRBD2 (5 bases). The V end lost 0 bases, the J end lost 3 bases, and 24 bases lay between the germline ends. This CDR3 spans 19 amino acids. In germline, CDR1 is LGHNA, CDR2 YSLEER. The CDR3 sequence is CASSQDSGRGRSYNYEQYF. The CDR3 region has the DNA TGCGCCAGCAGCCAAGATTCAGGAAGAGGGAGATCCTACAACTACGAGCAGTACTTC.

For the CDR3, the DNA is TGTGCCAGCTCCCCTGAACAGCGCAATCAGCCCCAGCATTTT. It is translated as CASSPEQRNQPQHF. The chain combines TRBV18 with TRBJ1-5; D uncertain. V was clipped by 6 bases and J by 2 bases, with 11 bases between them. This CDR3 has 14 amino acids. Germline V lookup: CDR1 KGHSH, CDR2 LQKENI. Full variable domain (missing parts from reference TRBV18 and TRBJ1-5): NAGVMQNPRHLVRRRGQEARLRCSPMKGHSHVYWYRQLPEEGLKFMVYLQKENIIDESGMPKERFSAEFPKEGPSILRIQQVVRGDSAAYFCASSPEQRNQPQHFGDGTRLSIL.

The V gene is TRBV29-1, the J gene TRBJ2-3; the D gene is possibly TRBD1 (6 bases). V lost 4 bases to trimming and J lost 4 bases, with 24 bases between them. The germline V gene encodes CDR1 SQVTM and CDR2 ANQGSEA. The CDR3 is made up of 17 amino acids. The CDR3 sequence is CSVVADLGQSAPDTQYF. The CDR3 DNA is TGCAGCGTTGTTGCCGACCTTGGACAGTCGGCCCCAGATACGCAGTATTTT.